The 21 T cell receptor beta chains in this list originate from one sample, sequenced in a study of blood T cell repertoires in COVID-19. Assay: immunoSEQ multiplex PCR; the TCRdb copy retains only in-frame clones and omits some. The sample gives about 300,000 clones, roughly 90% of which show up once; 2% to 3% is in the top ten. Sequencing was done on a sample of peripheral blood. The receptors were sampled from a man in his late teens or twenties with active or convalescent COVID-19.

This clone has just a few counts. V and J are TRBV28 and TRBJ1-4; D ambiguous. Trimming stripped 6 bases from V and 3 bases from J, with 5 bases between. There are 12 residues in the CDR3. Looked up from germline, CDR1 is MDHEN and CDR2 is SYDVKM. The DNA of the CDR3 is TGTGCCAGCAGATCCTCTAATGAAAAACTGTTTTTT. It is translated as CASRSSNEKLFF.

The rearrangement uses TRBV19 and TRBJ2-5, with 11 nucleotides matching TRBD2. The CDR3 runs 14 residues. The junction had 2 bases not matched to a gene; V was cut back by 7 bases and J by 1 base. CDR1 is LNHDA, CDR2 SQIVND, per germline (reference sequence). CDR3 protein: CASNSGRAQETQYF. Written as DNA, the CDR3 is TGTGCCAGTAATAGCGGGAGGGCCCAAGAGACCCAGTACTTC.

The rearrangement links TRBV29-1 to TRBJ1-5, with TRBD1 as a possible D gene (5 bases). Trimming pared 6 bases from V and 0 bases from J, leaving 12 bases between. The CDR3 has 14 residues. CDR1 is SQVTM, CDR2 ANQGSEA, per germline. As DNA, the CDR3 is TGCAGCGTCGTAGACAGTAATAGCAATCAGCCCCAGCATTTT. This codes for CSVVDSNSNQPQHF.

The chain employs TRBV21-1 and TRBJ1-1; TRBD1 is the table's D call and was not checked against the DNA. TRBV21-1 is described as a pseudogene. The CDR3 is 12 amino acids. The CDR3 region is CASSIGETEAFF. CDR3 sequence (DNA): TGTGCCAGCAGCATAGGGGAAACTGAAGCTTTCTTT.

V gene TRBV5-4 combines with J gene TRBJ1-3, with D unclear. Germline-derived CDR1 and CDR2 are SGHNT and YYREEE (reference sequence). V lost 4 bases, J lost 0 bases, and 14 bases lay in between. This CDR3 has 16 amino acids. CDR3 coding DNA: TGTGCCAGCAGCCCGGCCGGGTACTTCTCTGGAAACACCATATATTTT. This gives the protein CASSPAGYFSGNTIYF. The full variable domain, rest sourced from reference TRBV5-4 and TRBJ1-3, is ETGVTQSPTHLIKTRGQQVTLRCSSQSGHNTVSWYQQALGQGPQFIFQYYREEENGRGNFPPRFSGLQFPNYSSELNVNALELDDSALYLCASSPAGYFSGNTIYFGEGSWLTVV.

V is TRBV29-1 and J is TRBJ2-7; 9 nucleotides align to TRBD2. Trimming at V came to 4 bases and at J to 2 bases, leaving 9 bases not matched to a gene. CDR3 length: 15 amino acids. Germline V lookup: CDR1 SQVTM, CDR2 ANQGSEA. The CDR3 DNA reads as TGCAGCGTTGTTGACCTAGCGGGACTCCCCTACGAGCAGTACTTC. It translates to CSVVDLAGLPYEQYF.

This clone was seen once. The chain is built from TRBV3-1 (or the pseudogene TRBV3-2) and TRBJ2-3, with TRBD2 identical over 7 bases. Germline loops: CDR1 LGHDT, CDR2 YNNKEL (reference sequence). J was trimmed by 4 bases and V by 4 bases; bases with no gene match: 11. There are 16 residues in the CDR3. The CDR3 loop reads CASSPLTWGGADTQYF. The CDR3 DNA reads TGTGCCAGCAGCCCCCTCACCTGGGGGGGGGCAGATACGCAGTATTTT.

This clone was counted a few times. The chain is built from TRBV28 and TRBJ2-1; the D gene is possibly TRBD2 (6 bases). V was shortened by 7 bases and J by 15 bases, with 19 bases between the two germline ends. The CDR3 is made up of 12 amino acids. CDR1 is MDHEN and CDR2 is SYDVKM in the germline V gene. Here the CDR3 DNA reads TGTGCCAGCAATCGCGGGACTTCCCATCTGTTCTTC. This encodes CASNRGTSHLFF.

This clone was detected once. At the DNA level, this CDR3 is encoded by other sequences in the same sample as well. The genes are TRBV7-9 and TRBJ2-2, with D unresolved. Germline V CDR1 and CDR2: SEHNR, FQNEAQ (reference sequence). This CDR3 has 14 residues. V was trimmed by 5 bases and J by 1 base, leaving 8 bases between them. The CDR3 DNA sequence: TGTGCCAGCAGCCCCCGCGGGAACACCGGGGAGCTGTTTTTT. Translation: CASSPRGNTGELFF.

The CDR3 sequence: CASSVRLQAYNEQFF. The CDR3 nucleotides are TGTGCCAGTAGTGTCCGACTACAAGCCTACAATGAGCAGTTCTTC. V and J are TRBV19 and TRBJ2-1; a possible D gene is TRBD2 (5 bases). Germline V gene lookup returns CDR1 LNHDA and CDR2 SQIVND (reference sequence). This CDR3 spans 15 amino acids. The V end lost 5 bases, the J end lost 2 bases, and 13 bases lay between the germline ends. The complete variable domain, with remaining parts taken from reference TRBV19 and TRBJ2-1, reads DGGITQSPKYLFRKEGQNVTLSCEQNLNHDAMYWYRQDPGQGLRLIYYSQIVNDFQKGDIAEGYSVSREKKESFPLTVTSAQKNPTAFYLCASSVRLQAYNEQFFGPGTRLTVL.

V and J are TRBV19 and TRBJ2-1, with TRBD2 matching over 7 bases. The V gene end was trimmed by 0 bases and the J gene end by 5 bases; junction bases not matched to a gene: 4. Germline CDR1 reads LNHDA; CDR2 reads SQIVND (reference sequence). This CDR3 is built from 15 residues. CDR3 in DNA: TGTGCCAGTAGTATAGATACGAGCGGGAACAATGAGCAGTTCTTC. Encoded protein: CASSIDTSGNNEQFF.

V usage is TRBV18 and J usage is TRBJ1-4, with no clear D. Between the trimmed V and J ends, which lost 3 bases and 7 bases, there was a span of 18 bases. Germline CDR1 and CDR2: KGHSH and LQKENI. This CDR3 has 16 residues. This CDR3 is CASSPWQPEEREKLFF. DNA for the CDR3: TGTGCCAGCTCACCTTGGCAGCCCGAGGAGCGTGAAAAACTGTTTTTT.

This chain connects TRBV12-3 or TRBV12-4 to TRBJ1-5; D not resolved. The length of the CDR3 is 13 residues. V was trimmed by 6 bases and J by 7 bases, leaving 13 bases between them. The CDR3 region is CASRGPLSQPQHF. The CDR3 region has the DNA TGTGCCAGCAGGGGCCCCCTATCGCAGCCCCAGCATTTT.

The chain employs TRBV7-3 and TRBJ2-7, with D perhaps TRBD1 (6 bases). Between the trimmed V and J ends, which lost 5 bases and 3 bases, there was a span of 11 bases. This CDR3 contains 13 residues. The germline CDR1 and CDR2 sequences are SGHTA and FQGTGA. CDR3 sequence (DNA): TGTGCCAGCAGCCCAGGGGTGGGCTACGAGCAGTACTTC. Its translation: CASSPGVGYEQYF.

A single count supports this clone. The chain is built from TRBV2 and TRBJ1-1; a possible D gene is TRBD1 (5 bases). Trimming cost V 7 bases and J 0 bases, with 9 bases left between them. This CDR3 has 13 amino acids. From germline, CDR1 is SNHLY and CDR2 FYNNEI. CDR3 nucleotides: TGTGCCAGCAACCAGGGCCTGAACACTGAAGCTTTCTTT. Protein: CASNQGLNTEAFF.

This clone was detected once. The genes are TRBV5-1 and TRBJ1-3; no clear D gene. The CDR3 runs 14 residues. The V gene lost 4 bases and the J gene lost 0 bases, with 8 bases spanning the gap. Germline CDR1 reads SGHRS; CDR2 reads YFSETQ. CDR3 region: CASSREGSGNTIYF. CDR3 nucleotide sequence: TGCGCCAGCAGCAGGGAGGGCTCTGGAAACACCATATATTTT.

The chain recombines TRBV7-3 with TRBJ2-1; TRBD2 matches at 12 bases. Germline V gene lookup returns CDR1 SGHTA and CDR2 FQGTGA. The CDR3 length is 18 residues. V dropped 2 bases and J dropped 5; count of bases not matched to a gene: 10. CDR3: CASSLLVRGLAGNNEQFF. CDR3 nucleotides: TGTGCCAGCAGCTTATTGGTTCGGGGACTAGCGGGCAACAATGAGCAGTTCTTC.

The DNA for the CDR3 is TGTGCCAGCAGCTCTCAGGGACTAGCGGCCCTCACCGGGGAGCTGTTTTTT. Translated, it gives CASSSQGLAALTGELFF. The genes are TRBV11-2 and TRBJ2-2; 11 bases are a match to TRBD2. CDR3 length equals 17 residues. V dropped 4 bases and J dropped 4; count of bases not matched to a gene: 8. The V gene's germline CDR1 is SGHAT and CDR2 FQNNGV.

The chain joins TRBV5-1 to TRBJ1-5; TRBD1 aligns across 8 bases. CDR1 is SGHRS and CDR2 is YFSETQ in the germline V gene. The CDR3 consists of 17 residues. With 4 bases clipped from V and 0 bases from J, the junction kept 9 bases outside the gene matches. In DNA form, the CDR3 reads TGCGCCAGCAGCCCAGGGACAGGAATTTATAGCAATCAGCCCCAGCATTTT. Translated: CASSPGTGIYSNQPQHF.

The V gene is TRBV2, the J gene TRBJ1-5; D may be TRBD1 (6 bases). V gave up 7 bases and J gave up 4 bases, with 14 bases separating them. Germline V gene sequence: CDR1 SNHLY, CDR2 FYNNEI. This CDR3 has 14 amino acids. DNA of the CDR3: TGTGCCAGCACCCCAGGGGCAGCAAATCAGCCCCAGCATTTT. As protein: CASTPGAANQPQHF.

This chain joins TRBV10-2 and TRBJ2-5; D gene unclear. CDR3 length equals 13 residues. Germline lookup yields CDR1 WSHSY and CDR2 SAAADI. The V end lost 8 bases, the J end lost 5 bases, and 15 bases lay between the germline ends. Here the CDR3 reads CASQSLKTETQYF. CDR3 nucleotides: TGCGCCAGCCAAAGCCTAAAAACGGAGACCCAGTACTTC.